The 29 T cell receptor beta chains below were found in one sample sequenced in a study of blood T cell repertoires in COVID-19. Generated by immunoSEQ multiplex PCR, the TCRdb table keeps only in-frame clones and is missing some. The data contain 300,000 to 400,000 clones, roughly 86% of them seen just once; the ten biggest clones take up approximately 9.9%. Sequenced sample: peripheral blood. The receptor source for this set is a man aged 25-45 years with COVID-19, enrolled during active disease.

This clone was picked up one time. V and J are TRBV6-2 or TRBV6-3 and TRBJ2-2; TRBD1 is a possible D gene (5 bases). Germline lookup yields CDR1 MNHEY and CDR2 SVGEGT. V gave up 2 bases and J gave up 6 bases, with 7 bases separating them. This CDR3 is 13 amino acids long. The CDR3 DNA is TGTGCCAGCAGTTACAGCAGGGCCGGGGAGCTGTTTTTT. Its translation: CASSYSRAGELFF.

This clone is a singleton in its sample. The J gene is TRBJ2-6, the V gene TRBV28; no clear D gene. The CDR3 runs to 15 residues. Trimming took 6 bases from V and 0 from J, leaving 9 bases between them. Germline CDR1 MDHEN, CDR2 SYDVKM. The CDR3 nucleotides read TGTGCCAGCAGAGGAGCTCGCTCTGGGGCCAACGTCCTGACTTTC. It encodes CASRGARSGANVLTF.

This clone was detected a few times. The V gene is TRBV4-1, the J gene TRBJ2-5; 8 bases are shared with TRBD2. Trimming removed 0 bases from V and 5 bases from J; junction bases left unmatched: 5. Germline V gene sequence: CDR1 MGHRA, CDR2 YSYEKL. This CDR3 contains 15 residues. This CDR3 is CASSQDTKRGETQYF. CDR3 nucleotides: TGCGCCAGCAGCCAAGATACCAAGCGGGGGGAGACCCAGTACTTC.

The J gene is TRBJ1-2, the V gene TRBV7-9; D may be TRBD1 (6 bases). The V gene's germline CDR1 is SEHNR and CDR2 FQNEAQ (reference sequence). This CDR3 is 16 amino acids long. The V end lost 0 bases, the J end lost 2 bases, and 13 bases lay between the germline ends. The CDR3: CASSLALGGQNYGYTF. CDR3 DNA sequence: TGTGCCAGCAGCTTAGCGCTGGGGGGGCAGAACTATGGCTACACCTTC.

In DNA form, the CDR3 reads TGTGCCAGCAGCTTACCGGGACAGGGATCCTACGAGCAGTACTTC. It encodes CASSLPGQGSYEQYF. This chain joins TRBV28 and TRBJ2-7; 9 bases fit TRBD1. CDR3 length equals 15 residues. The J segment lost 1 base and the V segment lost 6 bases, leaving 7 bases of the junction unmatched. Germline assignment: CDR1 MDHEN and CDR2 SYDVKM.

This rearrangement joins TRBV11-2 to TRBJ2-7, with 7 bases aligning to TRBD1. CDR1 is SGHAT, CDR2 FQNNGV, per germline. V dropped 1 base and J dropped 2; count of bases not matched to a gene: 2. CDR3 length: 14 residues. CDR3 bases: TGTGCCAGCAGCTTAGGGACAGGACCCTACGAGCAGTACTTC. Translation: CASSLGTGPYEQYF.

This chain links TRBV19 with TRBJ2-1, with D perhaps TRBD2 (5 bases). Trimming removed 1 base from V and 3 bases from J, with 19 bases in between. The CDR3 totals 18 residues. CDR1 and CDR2 from the germline V gene are LNHDA and SQIVND (reference sequence). CDR3 protein: CASSIVFGVERFYNEQFF. The DNA of the CDR3 is TGTGCCAGTAGTATAGTCTTTGGGGTGGAGCGGTTCTACAATGAGCAGTTCTTC.

This clone was found once. This rearrangement joins TRBV9 to TRBJ2-2; a possible D gene is TRBD2 (6 bases). The V gene lost 3 bases and the J gene lost 3 bases, with 15 bases spanning the gap. Germline lookup yields CDR1 SGDLS and CDR2 YYNGEE. The CDR3 spans 16 residues. The CDR3 DNA follows: TGTGCCAGCAGCGGCGGGACTCAAAGGTACACCGGGGAGCTGTTTTTT. Translating it yields CASSGGTQRYTGELFF.

The rearrangement joins TRBV21-1 to TRBJ1-1; the table's D call of TRBD1 was not tested on the DNA. TRBV21-1 is labeled a pseudogene. The CDR3 totals 14 residues. CDR3 sequence (DNA): TGTGCCAGCAGCTTACGGACAGAGAACACTGAAGCTTTCTTT. It codes for CASSLRTENTEAFF.

The chain uses TRBV19 and TRBJ2-7; 8 positions agree with TRBD1. Germline V gives CDR1 LNHDA, CDR2 SQIVND (reference sequence). The trim removed 10 bases at V and 3 bases at J, leaving 11 bases unmatched. The CDR3 runs 14 residues. CDR3 amino acids: CATSSRDRYYEQYF. The CDR3 DNA sequence: TGTGCCACCTCTAGCCGGGACAGGTACTACGAGCAGTACTTC. Variable domain in full (rest from reference TRBV19 and TRBJ2-7): DGGITQSPKYLFRKEGQNVTLSCEQNLNHDAMYWYRQDPGQGLRLIYYSQIVNDFQKGDIAEGYSVSREKKESFPLTVTSAQKNPTAFYLCATSSRDRYYEQYFGPGTRLTVT.

V usage is TRBV7-9 and J usage is TRBJ1-1; a weak D match, TRBD1 (5 bases). Trimming took 3 bases from V and 2 from J, leaving 13 bases between them. The CDR3 totals 15 residues. Germline V gives CDR1 SEHNR, CDR2 FQNEAQ (reference sequence). DNA of the CDR3: TGTGCCAGCAGCTTGGCAGGGATGAGAAACACTGAAGCTTTCTTT. Translated: CASSLAGMRNTEAFF.

The table lists this clone with a count of one. The rearrangement links TRBV6-2 or TRBV6-3 to TRBJ1-2; D uncertain. V shed 0 bases and J shed 8 bases, with 13 bases lying between them. CDR1 is MNHEY, CDR2 SVGEGT, per germline. The CDR3 is made up of 14 amino acids. As DNA, the CDR3 is TGTGCCAGCAGTTACTCCGAGGGTTTTCAGGGCTACACCTTC. Amino acid sequence: CASSYSEGFQGYTF.

As DNA, the CDR3 is TGTGCCAGCAGCTTAGCGTCAGTCAAAGCAGATACGCAGTATTTT. Protein sequence: CASSLASVKADTQYF. This chain connects TRBV11-1 to TRBJ2-3; D remains ambiguous. Germline lookup yields CDR1 SGHAT and CDR2 FQDESV (reference sequence). Trimming removed 0 bases from V and 4 bases from J, with 11 bases in between. The CDR3 runs 15 residues.

There are many counts of this clone. This rearrangement joins TRBV6-2 or TRBV6-3 to TRBJ2-3, with D maybe TRBD2 (6 bases). The CDR3 runs 15 residues. The germline CDR1 and CDR2 sequences are MNHEY and SVGEGT. The germline V and J ends were trimmed by 6 bases and 3 bases, with 16 bases remaining between them. The CDR3 coding sequence is TGTGCCAGCAGCCCTCGGGGCGGGGAAACAGATACGCAGTATTTT. It codes for CASSPRGGETDTQYF.

The chain carries TRBV28 and TRBJ2-7; TRBD2 might be the D (5 bases). The CDR3 has 15 residues. Per the germline V gene, CDR1 is MDHEN and CDR2 is SYDVKM. Trimming shortened V by 4 bases and J by 3 bases, and 16 bases separated the two germline ends. The CDR3 protein is CASSSPPDGLYEQYF. The DNA for the CDR3 is TGTGCCAGCAGTTCGCCCCCGGACGGACTCTACGAGCAGTACTTC. Full variable domain (missing parts from reference TRBV28 and TRBJ2-7): DVKVTQSSRYLVKRTGEKVFLECVQDMDHENMFWYRQDPGLGLRLIYFSYDVKMKEKGDIPEGYSVSREKKERFSLILESASTNQTSMYLCASSSPPDGLYEQYFGPGTRLTVT.

V and J are TRBV11-2 and TRBJ1-5; TRBD1 matches at 8 bases. Trimming took 5 bases from V and 5 from J; bases not matched to a gene: 2. Germline V gives CDR1 SGHAT, CDR2 FQNNGV. The length of the CDR3 is 13 residues. The DNA of the CDR3 is TGTGCCAGCAGCCTACAGGGGGATCAGCCCCAGCATTTT. Its translation: CASSLQGDQPQHF.

The V gene is TRBV6-5, the J gene TRBJ1-2; possibly TRBD1 for D (6 bases). Trimming cost V 4 bases and J 3 bases, with 18 bases left between them. This CDR3 contains 16 residues. Germline assignment: CDR1 MNHEY and CDR2 SVGAGI. In DNA form, the CDR3 reads TGTGCCAGCAGTTCGATTAGGGGGATTTGGGACTATGGCTACACCTTC. Translating gives CASSSIRGIWDYGYTF.

The J gene is TRBJ1-1, the V gene TRBV5-1, with 7 bases fitting TRBD1. The V and J ends lost 5 bases and 5 bases, in that order; junction bases with no gene match: 6. The CDR3 consists of 13 residues. Germline lookup yields CDR1 SGHRS and CDR2 YFSETQ. The CDR3 loop reads CASSSSRGTEAFF. The CDR3 DNA reads as TGCGCCAGCAGTTCATCCAGGGGGACTGAAGCTTTCTTT.

In its sample, this clone was seen a few times. The V call is TRBV7-9, the J call TRBJ2-7, with D hard to call. The CDR3 contains 14 residues. The V gene's germline CDR1 is SEHNR and CDR2 FQNEAQ (reference sequence). Trimming took off 0 bases at V and 2 bases at J, with 8 bases between the two ends. The CDR3 DNA sequence: TGTGCCAGCAGCTTAGCCGCCGGAGCCTACGAGCAGTACTTC. Encoded protein: CASSLAAGAYEQYF.

The rearrangement uses TRBV15 and TRBJ2-7; 7 nucleotides align to TRBD2. V lost 1 base, J lost 5 bases, and 8 bases stayed unmatched. The CDR3 totals 15 residues. Germline CDR1 and CDR2: LNHNV and YYDKDF (reference sequence). The CDR3 reads CATSRGGGFVHEQYF. DNA for the CDR3: TGTGCCACCAGCAGAGGGGGAGGGTTCGTCCACGAGCAGTACTTC.

The rearrangement links TRBV5-8 to TRBJ2-7; TRBD2 might be the D (5 bases). V was shortened by 4 bases and J by 5 bases, with 13 bases between the two germline ends. The CDR3 covers 13 residues. Germline lookup yields CDR1 SGHTS and CDR2 YDEGEE. The CDR3 is CASSPPTGNEQYF. The DNA for the CDR3 is TGTGCCAGCAGCCCTCCTACGGGGAACGAGCAGTACTTC.

V is TRBV10-3 and J is TRBJ2-2, with TRBD1 identical over 7 bases. Germline CDR1 is ENHRY and CDR2 is SYGVKD. Losses at the gene ends were 3 bases for V and 6 bases for J; bases not matched to a gene: 13. This CDR3 comprises 17 residues. DNA for the CDR3: TGTGCCATCAGTGACCTTCAACAAGGGGGCCCATCCGGGGAGCTGTTTTTT. Encoded protein: CAISDLQQGGPSGELFF.

The chain is built from TRBV28 and TRBJ2-7; unclear D gene. V gave up 3 bases and J gave up 4 bases, with 7 bases separating them. Per germline, CDR1 MDHEN and CDR2 SYDVKM. The CDR3 is 12 residues long. The CDR3 here is CASSLRQYEQYF. The CDR3 coding sequence is TGTGCCAGCAGTTTGAGGCAGTACGAGCAGTACTTC.

The chain joins TRBV11-3 to TRBJ2-1; 9 nucleotides line up with TRBD2. V lost 0 bases and J lost 6; bases outside the gene matches: 6. The germline V gene encodes CDR1 SGHNT and CDR2 YENEEA. This CDR3 has 16 residues. DNA of the CDR3: TGTGCCAGCAGCTTAGATCATAGCGGGAGCCCCAATGAGCAGTTCTTC. It is translated as CASSLDHSGSPNEQFF. The full variable domain, rest sourced from reference TRBV11-3 and TRBJ2-1, is EAGVVQSPRYKIIEKKQPVAFWCNPISGHNTLYWYLQNLGQGPELLIRYENEEAVDDSQLPKDRFSAERLKGVDSTLKIQPAELGDSAVYLCASSLDHSGSPNEQFFGPGTRLTVL.

The CDR3 bases are TGTGCCACCAGCAGAGTTGAAGAGGGAAAAAACATTCAGTACTTC. Its protein is CATSRVEEGKNIQYF. The rearrangement links TRBV15 to TRBJ2-4, with TRBD2 as a possible D gene (5 bases). CDR1 and CDR2 (germline): LNHNV, YYDKDF (reference sequence). CDR3 size: 15 residues. Deletions cut 1 base from V and 4 bases from J, with 11 bases between.

The chain is built from TRBV19 and TRBJ2-1, with D perhaps matching TRBD2 (7 bases). The V end lost 6 bases, the J end lost 7 bases, and 16 bases lay between the germline ends. This CDR3 has 14 residues. Looked up from germline, CDR1 is LNHDA and CDR2 is SQIVND (reference sequence). The CDR3 loop is CASSNGGRRNEQFF. The DNA for the CDR3 is TGTGCCAGTAGCAACGGGGGGCGAAGAAATGAGCAGTTCTTC.

This sequence joins TRBV29-1 and TRBJ1-2; possibly TRBD1 for D (6 bases). The V end lost 5 bases, the J end lost 2 bases, and 9 bases lay between the germline ends. This CDR3 is 12 amino acids long. Germline V CDR1 and CDR2: SQVTM, ANQGSEA. The CDR3 DNA sequence: TGCAGCGTTCCCAGGGGAAACTATGGCTACACCTTC. Translated: CSVPRGNYGYTF. The full variable domain, with the rest looked up from reference TRBV29-1 and TRBJ1-2, is SAVISQKPSRDICQRGTSLTIQCQVDSQVTMMFWYRQQPGQSLTLIATANQGSEATYESGFVIDKFPISRPNLTFSTLTVSNMSPEDSSIYLCSVPRGNYGYTFGSGTRLTVV.

The rearrangement links TRBV6-6 to TRBJ2-5; 7 bases align to TRBD2. The germline V gene has CDR1 MNHNY and CDR2 SVGAGI (reference sequence). Germline trimming cut 5 bases from V and 5 bases from J; bases unmatched to any gene: 14. The CDR3 runs 16 residues. CDR3 nucleotide sequence: TGTGCCAGCAGTCTAACCGGCGGCGGGGAGGGCGAGACCCAGTACTTC. It codes for CASSLTGGGEGETQYF.

The chain links TRBV27 to TRBJ2-1, with D possibly being TRBD2 (7 bases). The length of the CDR3 is 13 residues. From germline, CDR1 is MNHEY and CDR2 SMNVEV (reference sequence). Trimming left V 3 bases short and J 13 bases short, with 16 bases between. The CDR3 loop reads CASSLGEGVSQFF. The CDR3 DNA reads as TGTGCCAGCAGTTTGGGGGAGGGGGTATCACAGTTCTTC.